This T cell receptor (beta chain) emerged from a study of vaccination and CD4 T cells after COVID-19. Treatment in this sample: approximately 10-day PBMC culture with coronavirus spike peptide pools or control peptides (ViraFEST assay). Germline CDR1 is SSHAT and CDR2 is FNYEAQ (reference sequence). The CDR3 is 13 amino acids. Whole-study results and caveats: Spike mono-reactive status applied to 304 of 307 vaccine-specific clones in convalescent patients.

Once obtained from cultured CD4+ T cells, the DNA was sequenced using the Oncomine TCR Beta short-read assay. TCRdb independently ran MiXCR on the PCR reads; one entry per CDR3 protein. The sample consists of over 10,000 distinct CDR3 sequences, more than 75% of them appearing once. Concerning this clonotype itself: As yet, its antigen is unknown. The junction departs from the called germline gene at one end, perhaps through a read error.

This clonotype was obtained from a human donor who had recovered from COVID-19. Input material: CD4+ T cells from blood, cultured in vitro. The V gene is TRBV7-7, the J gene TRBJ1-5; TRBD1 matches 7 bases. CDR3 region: CASSFRQGQPQHF. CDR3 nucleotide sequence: TGTGCTAGCAGCTTTAGACAGGGCCAGCCCCAGCATTTT.